Below are 26 T cell receptor beta chains sequenced from a single sample in a study of radiation and T cells in renal cell carcinoma. Generated by immunoSEQ multiplex PCR, the TCRdb table keeps only in-frame clones and is missing some. The sample lists around 80,000 clones; more than 75% were seen once. Stated time point: blood 2 weeks post-SBRT. This sample's treatment: 15 Gy SBRT to primary tumor, nephrectomy 4 weeks later. Sequenced material: blood, taken from a patient whose treatment included radiotherapy and nephrectomy. Receptors originate from a man between 60 and 70 years old with renal cell carcinoma.

This sequence joins TRBV9 and TRBJ1-1; 7 positions match TRBD1. Trimming cost V 4 bases and J 6 bases; bases outside gene matches: 9. Germline lookup yields CDR1 SGDLS and CDR2 YYNGEE. This CDR3 has 14 amino acids. The CDR3, as DNA: TGTGCCAGCAGCCCTCCTCCCGACAGGGCTGAAGCTTTCTTT. Protein sequence: CASSPPPDRAEAFF.

There are a few counts of this clone. The chain joins TRBV6-4 to TRBJ1-1; D is ambiguous. V lost 0 bases and J lost 2, with 4 bases in between. CDR3 size: 13 residues. In germline, CDR1 is MRHNA, CDR2 SNTAGT. CDR3 protein: CASSDSDNTEAFF. CDR3 coding DNA: TGTGCCAGCAGTGACTCGGACAACACTGAAGCTTTCTTT.

This clone was seen just once. The rearrangement links TRBV4-2 to TRBJ1-3; no definite D call. Per germline, CDR1 LGHNA and CDR2 YNFKEQ. The CDR3 contains 17 residues. The V end was cut by 1 base, the J end by 4 bases, with 17 bases between. CDR3 coding DNA: TGTGCCAGCAGCCAAGGGGTGACTCCCCTCGCGGGAAACACCATATATTTT. This codes for CASSQGVTPLAGNTIYF.

This sequence joins TRBV7-9 and TRBJ2-7; 10 bases align to TRBD2. Germline trimming cut 2 bases from V and 0 bases from J; bases unmatched to any gene: 1. Germline CDR1 SEHNR, CDR2 FQNEAQ (reference sequence). The CDR3 has 15 residues. The CDR3 reads CASSLTSGVSYEQYF. The DNA of the CDR3 is TGTGCCAGCAGCTTAACTAGCGGGGTCTCCTACGAGCAGTACTTC.

The chain joins TRBV7-2 to TRBJ2-7, with 12 bases identical to TRBD2. The germline CDR1 and CDR2 sequences are SGHTA and FQGNSA. After removal of 1 base from V and 5 bases from J, the junction contained 9 bases not matched to a gene. The CDR3 is 17 residues long. CDR3 sequence reads: CASSLVLAGGPGDEQYF. The DNA of the CDR3 is TGTGCCAGCAGCTTAGTCCTAGCGGGAGGGCCCGGGGACGAGCAGTACTTC.

The gene calls are TRBV9 and TRBJ2-3; unclear D gene. The V and J ends lost 4 bases and 0 bases respectively, with 12 bases between them. Germline V gives CDR1 SGDLS, CDR2 YYNGEE. This CDR3 spans 15 amino acids. As DNA, the CDR3 is TGTGCCAGCAGCCTTAGGGCCCTGAGCACAGATACGCAGTATTTT. This encodes CASSLRALSTDTQYF.

The CDR3 loop is CAWSPGRASNTGELFF. The CDR3 region has the DNA TGTGCCTGGAGCCCCGGACGGGCCTCGAACACCGGGGAGCTGTTTTTT. The V and J genes are TRBV30 and TRBJ2-2; unclear D gene. The V gene lost 3 bases and the J gene lost 0 bases, with 14 bases spanning the gap. This CDR3 has 16 amino acids. Germline values: CDR1 GTSNPN, CDR2 SVGIG (reference sequence).

This chain uses TRBV29-1 with TRBJ2-7; no reliable D call. The V end lost 5 bases, the J end lost 2 bases, and 10 bases lay between the germline ends. The CDR3 sequence is 12 residues long. CDR1 SQVTM and CDR2 ANQGSEA come from the germline V gene. The CDR3 protein is CSVSRKAYEQYF. The CDR3 DNA sequence: TGCAGCGTTTCACGGAAGGCCTACGAGCAGTACTTC.

Written as DNA, the CDR3 is TGCGCCAGCCGCACAAGTAACACCGGGGAGCTGTTTTTT. This encodes CASRTSNTGELFF. The V gene is TRBV4-1, the J gene TRBJ2-2; D not certain. From germline, CDR1 is MGHRA and CDR2 YSYEKL. There are 13 residues in the CDR3. V was clipped by 8 bases and J by 2 bases, with 9 bases between them.

The chain has TRBV10-1 and TRBJ1-1, with TRBD1 matching 9 bases. The CDR3 has 15 residues. CDR1 and CDR2 (germline): WNHNN, SYGVQD (reference sequence). The junction had 12 bases not matched to a gene; V was cut back by 8 bases and J by 5 bases. The CDR3 region has the DNA TGCGCCAGCTTTTTTCCCGGGGACAGGGTTACTGAAGCTTTCTTT. Amino acids: CASFFPGDRVTEAFF.

The chain links TRBV5-1 to TRBJ2-7, with 8 bases fitting TRBD1. The CDR3 has 16 residues. Looked up from germline, CDR1 is SGHRS and CDR2 is YFSETQ. With V trimmed by 4 bases and J by 2 bases, 11 bases remained unmatched. The CDR3: CASSPRSGQATYEQYF. The DNA of the CDR3 is TGCGCCAGCAGCCCTCGCTCGGGACAGGCTACCTACGAGCAGTACTTC.

J is TRBJ2-7 and V is TRBV4-1, with TRBD2 matching 8 bases. Trimming removed 2 bases from V and 3 bases from J; junction bases left unmatched: 15. The CDR3 length is 18 residues. CDR1 is MGHRA and CDR2 is YSYEKL in the germline V gene. The CDR3 DNA follows: TGCGCCAGCAGCCAAAGGTGGAGGGGTTTAAGCGGGAGCTACGAGCAGTACTTC. It is translated as CASSQRWRGLSGSYEQYF.

The chain uses TRBV5-5 and TRBJ2-5, with D perhaps TRBD1 (5 bases). Germline V lookup: CDR1 SGHKS, CDR2 YYEKEE (reference sequence). V was trimmed by 1 base and J by 5 bases, leaving 12 bases between them. This CDR3 is built from 14 residues. This chain's CDR3 is CASSLPRGFETQYF. DNA for the CDR3: TGTGCCAGCAGCTTGCCTAGGGGTTTCGAGACCCAGTACTTC.

This clone has just one count. The genes are TRBV28 and TRBJ2-3; D uncertain. Germline CDR1 reads MDHEN; CDR2 reads SYDVKM. The CDR3 runs to 14 residues. V was shortened by 11 bases and J by 2 bases, with 17 bases between the two germline ends. DNA for the CDR3: TGTGCCTCTAATACACCCGTAGCCACAGATACGCAGTATTTT. Amino acids: CASNTPVATDTQYF.

DNA for the CDR3: TGTGCCAGCAGCTATGGACTTCGCGGGGCGTACGAGCAGTACTTC. Translated, it gives CASSYGLRGAYEQYF. The chain employs TRBV5-5 and TRBJ2-7; weak D call: TRBD2 (6 bases). CDR3 length: 15 amino acids. Germline CDR1 is SGHKS and CDR2 is YYEKEE (reference sequence). V was clipped by 3 bases and J by 4 bases, with 17 bases between them. Full variable domain (rest looked up from reference TRBV5-5 and TRBJ2-7): DAGVTQSPTHLIKTRGQQVTLRCSPISGHKSVSWYQQVLGQGPQFIFQYYEKEERGRGNFPDRFSARQFPNYSSELNVNALLLGDSALYLCASSYGLRGAYEQYFGPGTRLTVT.

Concerning this clone: Other DNA sequences in this sample translate to the same CDR3. The chain joins TRBV6-5 to TRBJ2-5, with 7 nucleotides matching TRBD2. This CDR3 spans 14 amino acids. The V and J ends lost 6 bases and 5 bases, in that order; junction bases with no gene match: 9. Germline V gives CDR1 MNHEY, CDR2 SVGAGI. The CDR3 reads CASSPGGGIETQYF. The CDR3 DNA sequence: TGTGCCAGCAGCCCGGGCGGGGGAATTGAGACCCAGTACTTC.

The chain recombines TRBV5-1 with TRBJ2-7; D may be TRBD1 (6 bases). V was cut by 2 bases and J by 2 bases, with 11 bases left in between. The CDR3 contains 14 residues. CDR1 is SGHRS and CDR2 is YFSETQ in the germline V gene. CDR3 loop: CASSFGDKPYEQYF. The CDR3 DNA reads TGCGCCAGCAGCTTTGGGGACAAGCCCTACGAGCAGTACTTC.

J is TRBJ2-1 and V is TRBV27; 10 bases fit TRBD2. CDR1 and CDR2 (germline): MNHEY, SMNVEV (reference sequence). The CDR3 consists of 14 residues. After removal of 6 bases from V and 5 bases from J, the junction contained 4 bases not matched to a gene. CDR3 loop: CASRLAGVNNEQFF. For the CDR3, the DNA is TGTGCCAGCAGGCTAGCGGGAGTTAACAATGAGCAGTTCTTC.

The rearrangement joins TRBV5-1 to TRBJ2-1, with D possibly being TRBD1 (6 bases). CDR1 and CDR2 (germline): SGHRS, YFSETQ. The CDR3 is 14 residues long. With 3 bases removed from V and 6 bases from J, the gap between germline ends came to 13 bases. CDR3 region: CASSSLPRGNEQFF. DNA for the CDR3: TGCGCCAGCAGCTCATTACCCAGGGGCAATGAGCAGTTCTTC.

CDR3 in DNA: TGTGCCAGCAGCCCCATCACAGATACGCAGTATTTT. Protein: CASSPITDTQYF. The chain joins TRBV7-7 to TRBJ2-3; the D is unclear. The CDR3 covers 12 residues. Trimming took off 5 bases at V and 2 bases at J, with 5 bases between the two ends. Germline CDR1 and CDR2: SSHAT and FNYEAQ (reference sequence).

The chain combines TRBV5-1 with TRBJ2-3; D gene unclear. CDR3 length equals 17 residues. Trimming stripped 1 base from V and 2 bases from J, with 17 bases between. Germline CDR1 reads SGHRS; CDR2 reads YFSETQ. The CDR3 region has the DNA TGCGCCAGCAGCTTGACCCATTTCGCTGGCCCCACAGATACGCAGTATTTT. Amino acids: CASSLTHFAGPTDTQYF.

The V call is TRBV27, the J call TRBJ2-1, with TRBD2 matching 15 bases. The trim removed 2 bases at V and 2 bases at J, leaving 1 base unmatched. Germline V gene data show CDR1 as MNHEY and CDR2 as SMNVEV (reference sequence). There are 17 residues in the CDR3. The CDR3 reads CASSLGTSGRPYNEQFF. In DNA form, the CDR3 reads TGTGCCAGCAGTTTAGGGACTAGCGGGAGGCCCTACAATGAGCAGTTCTTC.

This clone was counted only a few times. The V call is TRBV19, the J call TRBJ1-5; weak D call: TRBD1 (5 bases). Germline assignment: CDR1 LNHDA and CDR2 SQIVND (reference sequence). With 5 bases removed from V and 3 bases from J, the gap between germline ends came to 11 bases. This CDR3 region has 14 residues. The CDR3 reads CASSRDSVNQPQHF. The CDR3 nucleotides are TGTGCCAGTAGTCGAGACAGTGTCAATCAGCCCCAGCATTTT.

V gene TRBV18 combines with J gene TRBJ2-7; D gene uncertain. The germline V and J ends were trimmed by 1 base and 6 bases, with 19 bases remaining between them. Per the germline V gene, CDR1 is KGHSH and CDR2 is LQKENI. CDR3 size: 16 residues. For the CDR3, the DNA is TGTGCCAGCTCACCACGCTCAGCCGGAAGCAAGGGCGAGCAGTACTTC. Its protein is CASSPRSAGSKGEQYF.

This clone was seen only once. This chain connects TRBV7-2 to TRBJ2-3; a weak D match, TRBD2 (6 bases). Trimming removed 4 bases from V and 4 bases from J, with 21 bases in between. CDR1 is SGHTA, CDR2 FQGNSA, per germline. The CDR3 extends over 17 amino acids. The CDR3 DNA follows: TGTGCCAGCAGCTCCTCGACGGGATGGCGGGGTCCAGATACGCAGTATTTT. It yields the protein CASSSSTGWRGPDTQYF.

The chain employs TRBV5-1 and TRBJ2-1, with D uncertain. There are 11 residues in the CDR3. The germline V gene has CDR1 SGHRS and CDR2 YFSETQ. V lost 5 bases and J lost 10, with 10 bases in between. The CDR3 sequence is CASSFRNEQFF. The DNA for the CDR3 is TGCGCCAGCAGTTTCCGGAACGAGCAGTTCTTC.